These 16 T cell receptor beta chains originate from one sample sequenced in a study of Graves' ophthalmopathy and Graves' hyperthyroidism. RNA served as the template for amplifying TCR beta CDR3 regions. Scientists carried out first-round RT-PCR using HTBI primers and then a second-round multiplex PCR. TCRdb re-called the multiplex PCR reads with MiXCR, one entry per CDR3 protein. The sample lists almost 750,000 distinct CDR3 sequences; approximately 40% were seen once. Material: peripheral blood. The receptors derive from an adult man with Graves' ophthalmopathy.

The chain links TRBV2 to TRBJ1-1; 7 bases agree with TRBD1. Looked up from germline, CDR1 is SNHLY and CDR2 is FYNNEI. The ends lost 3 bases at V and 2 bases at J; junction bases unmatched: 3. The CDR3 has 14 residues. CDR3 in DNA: TGTGCCAGCAGTGAGACAGGGCGCAACACTGAAGCTTTCTTT. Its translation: CASSETGRNTEAFF.

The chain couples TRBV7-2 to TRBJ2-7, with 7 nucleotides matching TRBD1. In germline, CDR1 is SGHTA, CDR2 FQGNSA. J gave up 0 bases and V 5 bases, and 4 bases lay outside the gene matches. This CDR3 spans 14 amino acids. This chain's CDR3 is CASSKTGDSYEQYF. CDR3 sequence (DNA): TGTGCCAGCAGCAAAACAGGGGACTCCTACGAGCAGTACTTC.

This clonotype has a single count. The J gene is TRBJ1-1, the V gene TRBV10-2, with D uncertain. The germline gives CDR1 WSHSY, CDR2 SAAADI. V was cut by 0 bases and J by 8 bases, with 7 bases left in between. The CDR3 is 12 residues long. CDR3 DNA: TGCGCCAGCAGTGAGTCGGCGTGGGAAGCTTTCTTT. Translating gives CASSESAWEAFF.

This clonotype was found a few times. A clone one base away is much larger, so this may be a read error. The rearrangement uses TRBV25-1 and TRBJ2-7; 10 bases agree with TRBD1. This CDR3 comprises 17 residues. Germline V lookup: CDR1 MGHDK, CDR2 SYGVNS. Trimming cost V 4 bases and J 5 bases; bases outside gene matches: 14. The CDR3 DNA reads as TGTGCCAGCAGTGGACCCAGCCCCGGGACAGGGGAACACGAGCAGTACTTC. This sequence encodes CASSGPSPGTGEHEQYF.

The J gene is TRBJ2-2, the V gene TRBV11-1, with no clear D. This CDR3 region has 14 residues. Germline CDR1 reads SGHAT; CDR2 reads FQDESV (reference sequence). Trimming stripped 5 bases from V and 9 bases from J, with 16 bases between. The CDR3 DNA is TGTGCCAGCAGCGTACGGTACACTTTCCGGGAGCTGTTTTTT. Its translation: CASSVRYTFRELFF. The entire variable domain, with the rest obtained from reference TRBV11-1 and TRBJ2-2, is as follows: EAEVAQSPRYKITEKSQAVAFWCDPISGHATLYWYRQILGQGPELLVQFQDESVVDDSQLPKDRFSAERLKGVDSTLKIQPAELGDSAMYLCASSVRYTFRELFFGEGSRLTVL.

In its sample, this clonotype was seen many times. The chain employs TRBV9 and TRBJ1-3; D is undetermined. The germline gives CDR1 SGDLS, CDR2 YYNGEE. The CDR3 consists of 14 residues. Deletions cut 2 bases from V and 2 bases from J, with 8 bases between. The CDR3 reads CASSVGATGNTIYF. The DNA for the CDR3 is TGTGCCAGCAGCGTCGGAGCAACTGGAAACACCATATATTTT. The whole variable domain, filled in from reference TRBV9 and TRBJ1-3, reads DSGVTQTPKHLITATGQRVTLRCSPRSGDLSVYWYQQSLDQGLQFLIQYYNGEERAKGNILERFSAQQFPDLHSELNLSSLELGDSALYFCASSVGATGNTIYFGEGSWLTVV.

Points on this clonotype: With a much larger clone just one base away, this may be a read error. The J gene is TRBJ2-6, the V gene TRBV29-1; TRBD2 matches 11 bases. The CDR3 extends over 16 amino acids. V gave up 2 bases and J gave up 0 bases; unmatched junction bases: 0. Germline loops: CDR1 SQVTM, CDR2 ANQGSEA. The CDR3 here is CSVETSGSSGANVLTF. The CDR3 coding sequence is TGCAGCGTTGAAACTAGCGGGAGCTCTGGGGCCAACGTCCTGACTTTC.

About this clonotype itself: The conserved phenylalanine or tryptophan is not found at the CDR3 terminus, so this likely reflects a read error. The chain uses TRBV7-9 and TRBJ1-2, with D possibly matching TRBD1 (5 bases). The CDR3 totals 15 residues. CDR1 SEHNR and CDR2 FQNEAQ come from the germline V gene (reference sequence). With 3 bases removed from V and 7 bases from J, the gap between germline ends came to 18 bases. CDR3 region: CASSLFDQGLRGYTL. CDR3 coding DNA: TGTGCCAGCAGCTTGTTCGATCAGGGACTTCGTGGCTACACCCTC.

CDR3 DNA: TGTGCCTGGAGTACAGGGGTTACGCAGCCCCAGCATTTT. This sequence encodes CAWSTGVTQPQHF. The rearrangement links TRBV15 to TRBJ1-5; TRBD1 matches at 7 bases. After removal of 11 bases from V and 7 bases from J, the junction contained 11 bases not matched to a gene. The CDR3 is made up of 13 amino acids. CDR1 and CDR2 (germline): LNHNV, YYDKDF (reference sequence).

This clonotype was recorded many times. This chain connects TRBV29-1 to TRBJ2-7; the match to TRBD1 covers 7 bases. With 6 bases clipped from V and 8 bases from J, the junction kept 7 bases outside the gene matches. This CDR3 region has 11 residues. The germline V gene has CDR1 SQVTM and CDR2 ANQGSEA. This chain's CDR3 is CSVGKDRKQYF. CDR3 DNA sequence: TGCAGCGTCGGGAAGGACAGGAAGCAGTACTTC.

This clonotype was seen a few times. The CDR3 bases are TGTGCCAGCAGGACTAGTGGGAACACAGATACGCAGTATTTT. It translates to CASRTSGNTDTQYF. The genes are TRBV7-9 and TRBJ2-3, with TRBD2 as a possible D gene (6 bases). The CDR3 is 14 residues long. The germline CDR1 and CDR2 sequences are SEHNR and FQNEAQ (reference sequence). Between the trimmed V and J ends, which lost 6 bases and 2 bases, there was a span of 12 bases.

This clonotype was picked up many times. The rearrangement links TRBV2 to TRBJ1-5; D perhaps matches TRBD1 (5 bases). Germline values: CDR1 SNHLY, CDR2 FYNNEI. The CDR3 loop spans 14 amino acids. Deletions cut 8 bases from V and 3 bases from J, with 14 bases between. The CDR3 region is CASGAPGLNQPQHF. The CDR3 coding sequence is TGTGCCAGCGGGGCACCGGGACTCAATCAGCCCCAGCATTTT.

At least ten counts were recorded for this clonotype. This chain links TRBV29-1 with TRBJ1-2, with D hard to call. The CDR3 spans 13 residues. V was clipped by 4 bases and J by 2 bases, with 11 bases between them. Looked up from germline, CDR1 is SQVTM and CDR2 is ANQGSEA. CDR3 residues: CSVGLGRNYGYTF. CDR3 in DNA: TGCAGCGTTGGGCTGGGGAGGAACTATGGCTACACCTTC.

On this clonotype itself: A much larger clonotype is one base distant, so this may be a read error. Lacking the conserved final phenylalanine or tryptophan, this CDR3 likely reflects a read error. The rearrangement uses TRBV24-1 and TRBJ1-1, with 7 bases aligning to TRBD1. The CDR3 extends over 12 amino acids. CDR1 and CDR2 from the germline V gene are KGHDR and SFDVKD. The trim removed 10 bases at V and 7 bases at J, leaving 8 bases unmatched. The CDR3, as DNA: TGTGCCACAGCAGGGGGTTGGGGTGAAGCTTTCTCT. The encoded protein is CATAGGWGEAFS.

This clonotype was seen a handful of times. The CDR3 loop reads CSGQGGDEQYF. CDR3 nucleotides: TGCAGCGGACAGGGGGGGGACGAGCAGTACTTC. The chain uses TRBV20-1 and TRBJ2-7, with 10 bases aligning to TRBD1. The CDR3 is made up of 11 amino acids. Per germline, CDR1 DFQATT and CDR2 SNEGSKA (reference sequence).

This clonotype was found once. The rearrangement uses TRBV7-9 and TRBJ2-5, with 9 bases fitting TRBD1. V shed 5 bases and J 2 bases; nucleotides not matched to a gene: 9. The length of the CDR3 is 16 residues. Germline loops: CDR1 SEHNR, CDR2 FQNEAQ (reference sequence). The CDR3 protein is CASSPEPDRGQETQYF. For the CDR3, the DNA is TGTGCCAGCAGCCCCGAGCCGGACAGGGGACAAGAGACCCAGTACTTC.